This entry concerns a single TCR beta chain. What it binds is unknown. It was genomic DNA that served as the template for profiling TCR beta VDJ and CDR3. TCRdb redid the calling of the reads with MiXCR, one entry per CDR3 protein. The table lists some 120,000 distinct CDR3 sequences, around 46% of them singletons. The data belong to a study of CD8+CD57+ T cells in acquired aplastic anemia. Study-level background: When averaged, DNA from sorted CD4+ and CD8+ cells came to approximately 3.2 ug. Regarding the study as a whole: CD8+ Simpson's diversity in patients was not significantly different from that in controls. There were 25 to 35 CD8+ CDR3 sequences that occurred in both patients and controls.

Trimming removed 1 base from V and 4 bases from J; junction bases left unmatched: 6. From germline, CDR1 is SGHAT and CDR2 FQNNGV. The CDR3 is 16 residues long. The chain couples TRBV11-2 to TRBJ2-3; 9 nucleotides line up with TRBD2. Sample: sorted CD4+, CD8+, or CD8+CD57+ T cells (not recorded which) from PBMCs. The sequence came from a human donor in good health, serving as a control. As DNA, the CDR3 is TGTGCCAGCAGCTTAGTGGGCGGGGGGGCGGCAGATACGCAGTATTTT. This translates into CASSLVGGGAADTQYF.